Following are 23 T cell receptor beta chains from one sample sequenced in a study of radiation and T cells in renal cell carcinoma. The treatment: 15 Gy SBRT to primary tumor, nephrectomy 4 weeks later. Using immunoSEQ multiplex PCR, the repertoire was profiled, and TCRdb retains in-frame clones only, with some absent. The sample includes 22,000 or so clones, around 47% of them seen just once. This material consisted of tumor tissue, taken from a patient whose treatment included radiotherapy and nephrectomy. These receptor sequences come from a woman aged 50 to 65 with renal cell carcinoma.

This clone showed up many times. The chain carries TRBV4-3 and TRBJ2-7; D is perhaps TRBD1 (6 bases). The CDR3 is made up of 14 amino acids. V was trimmed by 4 bases and J by 6 bases, leaving 16 bases between them. Germline-derived CDR1 and CDR2 are LGHNA and YSLEER. The DNA for the CDR3 is TGCGCCAGCAGCCCCCAGACAGGAATCGGCGAGCAGTACTTC. Translating gives CASSPQTGIGEQYF.

This clone was seen a few times. V is TRBV7-6 and J is TRBJ1-1, with no clear D. Germline-derived CDR1 and CDR2 are SGHVS and FNYEAQ. The V end lost 3 bases, the J end lost 1 base, and 6 bases lay between the germline ends. This CDR3 spans 13 amino acids. The CDR3, as DNA: TGTGCCAGCAGCTTCGGAGAGAACACTGAAGCTTTCTTT. Translating it yields CASSFGENTEAFF. The whole variable domain, filled in from reference TRBV7-6 and TRBJ1-1, reads GAGVSQSPRYKVTKRGQDVALRCDPISGHVSLYWYRQALGQGPEFLTYFNYEAQQDKSGLPNDRFSAERPEGSISTLTIQRTEQRDSAMYRCASSFGENTEAFFGQGTRLTVV.

The chain links TRBV14 to TRBJ2-4; 7 nucleotides line up with TRBD2. This CDR3 has 16 amino acids. Germline V lookup: CDR1 SGHDN, CDR2 FVKESK. V dropped 1 base and J dropped 1; count of bases not matched to a gene: 4. Here the CDR3 DNA reads TGTGCCAGCAGCCAAGGCCTAGCGGTTGCCAAAAACATTCAGTACTTC. Protein sequence: CASSQGLAVAKNIQYF.

This clone is judged medium-sized. The J gene is TRBJ1-3, the V gene TRBV11-2; 7 bases are a match to TRBD1. The germline gives CDR1 SGHAT, CDR2 FQNNGV. V dropped 0 bases and J dropped 4; count of bases not matched to a gene: 6. The CDR3 spans 16 residues. CDR3 DNA: TGTGCCAGCAGCTTAGATCGAGTGACAGGGGGAAACACCATATATTTT. Translated, it gives CASSLDRVTGGNTIYF.

The count of this clone is one. The V call is TRBV9, the J call TRBJ2-2; TRBD1 is a possible D gene (6 bases). Germline assignment: CDR1 SGDLS and CDR2 YYNGEE. The CDR3 has 15 residues. V was clipped by 0 bases and J by 6 bases, with 12 bases between them. CDR3 nucleotide sequence: TGTGCCAGCAGCGTAGAGGCAGGGGCTCCCGGGGAGCTGTTTTTT. It translates to CASSVEAGAPGELFF.

This clone has a count of ten or more. The sample has other DNA sequences that encode this CDR3 too. The rearrangement links TRBV9 to TRBJ2-3, with D unresolved. Looked up from germline, CDR1 is SGDLS and CDR2 is YYNGEE. Trimming pared 0 bases from V and 0 bases from J, leaving 5 bases between. The CDR3 is made up of 14 amino acids. CDR3 coding DNA: TGTGCCAGCAGCGTAGGATCGAGCACAGATACGCAGTATTTT. Residues: CASSVGSSTDTQYF.

The chain couples TRBV5-6 to TRBJ2-7; D may be TRBD2 (6 bases). The CDR3 is made up of 12 amino acids. Germline V gene lookup returns CDR1 SGHDT and CDR2 YYEEEE. Trimming removed 5 bases at V and 5 bases at J, with 11 bases between. CDR3 nucleotides: TGTGCCAGCAGTGAAGGGAGGAACGAGCAGTACTTC. Amino acids: CASSEGRNEQYF.

This chain connects TRBV20-1 to TRBJ2-7, with no clear D. Trimming removed 2 bases at V and 7 bases at J, with 9 bases between. Germline lookup yields CDR1 DFQATT and CDR2 SNEGSKA (reference sequence). This CDR3 contains 11 residues. The CDR3 bases are TGCAGTGCTAGATCCTCGACAGAGCAGTACTTC. This sequence encodes CSARSSTEQYF.

This clone has only a few counts. The V and J genes are TRBV6-5 and TRBJ2-7; TRBD1 or TRBD2 may be the D gene (5 bases each). The V and J ends lost 2 bases and 4 bases respectively, with 18 bases between them. Germline CDR1 MNHEY, CDR2 SVGAGI. This CDR3 spans 16 amino acids. Here the CDR3 reads CASSYLSGPGRYEQYF. CDR3 nucleotide sequence: TGTGCCAGCAGTTACCTCTCGGGACCGGGACGGTACGAGCAGTACTTC.

The chain has TRBV13 and TRBJ2-7, with a possible D match to TRBD2 (5 bases). CDR1 is PRHDT, CDR2 FYEKMQ, per germline (reference sequence). Deletions cut 2 bases from V and 2 bases from J, with 13 bases between. The CDR3 covers 15 residues. CDR3 in DNA: TGTGCCAGCAGCTTACGCCGGGATCCTGCCTACGAGCAGTACTTC. It codes for CASSLRRDPAYEQYF.

A remark on this clone: At one of its ends the junction is not consistent with the germline gene, which may arise from a read error. The rearrangement joins TRBV6-1 to TRBJ2-7; D gene unclear. CDR1 MNHNS and CDR2 SASEGT come from the germline V gene. The CDR3 spans 12 residues. In DNA, the CDR3 is TGTGCCATCAGTGAGTCACCCTACGAGCAGTACTTC. Protein sequence: CAISESPYEQYF.

V and J are TRBV5-1 and TRBJ1-1, with no clear D. The V gene lost 2 bases and the J gene lost 7 bases, with 15 bases spanning the gap. Per germline, CDR1 SGHRS and CDR2 YFSETQ. CDR3 length: 14 amino acids. This chain's CDR3 is CASSFSLGEDEAFF. Here the CDR3 DNA reads TGCGCCAGCAGCTTCTCGCTTGGTGAGGATGAAGCTTTCTTT.

The V and J genes are TRBV5-4 and TRBJ2-1, with unresolved D. Germline CDR1 is SGHNT and CDR2 is YYREEE (reference sequence). The CDR3 consists of 14 residues. Trimming left V 4 bases short and J 3 bases short, with 11 bases between. In DNA form, the CDR3 reads TGTGCCAGCAGCAACCAATATAGCTACAATGAGCAGTTCTTC. Protein: CASSNQYSYNEQFF.

V gene TRBV11-3 combines with J gene TRBJ2-5, with TRBD2 matching 8 bases. The CDR3 runs 14 residues. Germline V lookup: CDR1 SGHNT, CDR2 YENEEA. V was clipped by 2 bases and J by 4 bases; unmatched bases: 3. The CDR3 region has the DNA TGTGCCAGCAGCTTAACTACTAGCGGAGAGACCCAGTACTTC. Protein: CASSLTTSGETQYF.

This clone was seen once. The chain employs TRBV4-1 and TRBJ2-1; the D is unclear. In germline, CDR1 is MGHRA, CDR2 YSYEKL. The germline V and J ends were trimmed by 0 bases and 4 bases, with 7 bases remaining between them. This CDR3 region has 14 residues. CDR3 residues: CASSQEVVYNEQFF. DNA of the CDR3: TGCGCCAGCAGCCAAGAGGTGGTGTACAATGAGCAGTTCTTC.

V is TRBV29-1 and J is TRBJ2-3, with 9 bases aligning to TRBD1. Per germline, CDR1 SQVTM and CDR2 ANQGSEA. V lost 7 bases and J lost 4; bases outside the gene matches: 6. CDR3 size: 13 residues. CDR3: CSAPRQGADTQYF. In nucleotides, the CDR3 is TGCAGCGCACCTAGACAGGGGGCAGATACGCAGTATTTT.

The rearrangement links TRBV5-1 to TRBJ2-2; the match to TRBD1 covers 8 bases. V gave up 0 bases and J gave up 6 bases; unmatched junction bases: 7. CDR1 SGHRS and CDR2 YFSETQ come from the germline V gene. The CDR3 length is 16 residues. The CDR3 DNA follows: TGCGCCAGCAGCTTGGAAGCAGGGGGCAATTCCGGGGAGCTGTTTTTT. Translating gives CASSLEAGGNSGELFF. Variable domain in full (rest from reference TRBV5-1 and TRBJ2-2): KAGVTQTPRYLIKTRGQQVTLSCSPISGHRSVSWYQQTPGQGLQFLFEYFSETQRNKGNFPGRFSGRQFSNSRSEMNVSTLELGDSALYLCASSLEAGGNSGELFFGEGSRLTVL.

The chain links TRBV4-3 to TRBJ2-2; no reliable D call. The CDR3 loop spans 14 amino acids. From germline, CDR1 is LGHNA and CDR2 YSLEER. The germline V and J ends were trimmed by 0 bases and 3 bases, with 5 bases remaining between them. CDR3 in DNA: TGCGCCAGCAGCCAAGAGTTCTACACCGGGGAGCTGTTTTTT. Its protein is CASSQEFYTGELFF.

The V call is TRBV29-1, the J call TRBJ2-7; D gene uncertain. The CDR3 consists of 14 residues. Germline lookup yields CDR1 SQVTM and CDR2 ANQGSEA. V was cut by 5 bases and J by 0 bases, with 14 bases left in between. The CDR3 spells CSVFTATSSYEQYF. The DNA for the CDR3 is TGCAGCGTTTTCACAGCCACCAGCTCCTACGAGCAGTACTTC.

This sequence joins TRBV5-1 and TRBJ2-1; 8 nucleotides line up with TRBD2. Germline V gene data show CDR1 as SGHRS and CDR2 as YFSETQ. This CDR3 contains 15 residues. Trimming cost V 0 bases and J 10 bases; bases outside gene matches: 9. The CDR3 reads CASSLGGGGPREQFF. The DNA of the CDR3 is TGCGCCAGCAGCTTGGGAGGCGGGGGGCCCCGAGAGCAGTTCTTC.

This clone is medium-sized in the sample. The gene calls are TRBV4-1 and TRBJ1-4; 9 nucleotides align to TRBD1. V shed 3 bases and J 4 bases; nucleotides not matched to a gene: 9. CDR1 is MGHRA and CDR2 is YSYEKL in the germline V gene. The length of the CDR3 is 17 residues. This chain's CDR3 is CASSHSLGTGLNEKLFF. DNA of the CDR3: TGCGCCAGCAGCCACAGCCTCGGGACAGGGCTTAATGAAAAACTGTTTTTT.

Written as DNA, the CDR3 is TGCGCCAGCAGCCAAGGGCGAGGAATGGAGCAAGTTCAGCCCCAGCATTTT. Its protein product is CASSQGRGMEQVQPQHF. The V and J genes are TRBV4-1 and TRBJ1-5; D unclear. The germline V gene encodes CDR1 MGHRA and CDR2 YSYEKL. This CDR3 comprises 17 residues. Trimming removed 1 base from V and 6 bases from J, with 19 bases in between.

V is TRBV19 and J is TRBJ1-4; D is possibly TRBD1 (6 bases). Germline values: CDR1 LNHDA, CDR2 SQIVND (reference sequence). V lost 5 bases, J lost 10 bases, and 17 bases lay in between. The CDR3 loop spans 14 amino acids. The CDR3 sequence is CASSEQGTSGKLFF. CDR3 coding DNA: TGTGCCAGTAGTGAACAGGGTACAAGCGGAAAACTGTTTTTT.